Listed below are T cell receptor beta chains from one sample, sequenced in a study of T cell responses to AZD1222 COVID-19 vaccine. Produced via immunoSEQ multiplex PCR; TCRdb's table is partial and in-frame only. Seen here are about 110,000 clones, about 88% observed once, and the top ten hold approximately 19%. The sequencing used peripheral blood, collected on day 0 of AZD1222 vaccination. The receptor source for this set is an adult in good health. The CDR3 runs from the conserved cysteine through the conserved F or W. Fields, in order: J gene, V gene, D gene, clone size, CDR3 protein, CDR3 DNA. D genes are given only for firm matches. Not every row has a clone size; where given, it reads once, few, many or a size class.

TRBJ1-6 | TRBV9 | - | - | CASSDLEVRALHF | TGTGCCAGCAGCGATTTGGAGGTCCGAGCCCTCCACTTT
TRBJ1-5 | TRBV19 | - | - | CASSISLPGTQHF | TGTGCCAGTAGTATTTCCCTCCCGGGGACCCAGCATTTT
TRBJ2-2 | TRBV7-2 | - | - | CASSLGPPGRFTGELFF | TGTGCCAGCAGCTTAGGACCTCCGGGTCGCTTCACCGGGGAGCTGTTTTTT
TRBJ2-1 | TRBV7-8 | - | few | CASSLAGFYNEQFF | TGTGCCAGCAGCTTAGCGGGTTTCTACAATGAGCAGTTCTTC
TRBJ1-3 | TRBV18 | - | - | CASSQTGQTGGNTIYF | TGTGCCAGCTCACAAACGGGACAAACTGGCGGAAACACCATATATTTT
TRBJ2-2 | TRBV15 | - | - | CATSRDPNTGELFF | TGTGCCACCAGCAGAGATCCTAACACCGGGGAGCTGTTTTTT
TRBJ1-5 | TRBV5-4 | TRBD1 | - | CASSSRTGEKGQPQHF | TGTGCCAGCAGCTCTAGGACAGGGGAGAAAGGTCAGCCCCAGCATTTT
TRBJ2-5 | TRBV5-5 | - | - | CASSYNQETQYF | TGTGCCAGCAGCTATAACCAAGAGACCCAGTACTTC
TRBJ2-5 | TRBV20-1 | - | - | CSATRETQYF | TGCAGTGCTACCCGAGAGACCCAGTACTTC
TRBJ1-1 | TRBV9 | - | few | CASTSGDPNTEAFF | TGTGCCAGCACCTCAGGGGACCCGAACACTGAAGCTTTCTTT
TRBJ1-2 | TRBV5-4 | TRBD1 | once | CASSPPDRGHYGYTF | TGTGCCAGCAGCCCACCCGACAGGGGGCACTATGGCTACACCTTC
TRBJ1-2 | TRBV5-1 | TRBD1 | - | CATKLTGTGHGYTF | TGCGCCACCAAACTTACCGGGACAGGGCATGGCTACACCTTC
TRBJ2-2 | TRBV9 | TRBD2 | - | CASSVGSGRITGELFF | TGTGCCAGCAGCGTAGGGAGCGGGAGAATCACCGGGGAGCTGTTTTTT
TRBJ1-1 | TRBV9 | - | - | CASSVDGGPREVFF | TGTGCCAGCAGCGTAGACGGTGGCCCCAGGGAGGTTTTCTTT